This T cell receptor beta chain is from a study of CD8+ T cells in alopecia areata. Study-level background: Tofacitinib administration to treated patients was oral, at 5 to 10 mg twice daily.

Deletions cut 2 bases from V and 5 bases from J, with 9 bases between. Looked up from germline, CDR1 is SEHNR and CDR2 is FQNEAQ (reference sequence). The CDR3 has 13 amino acids. The treatment denotes: oral pan-JAK inhibitor, 5-10 mg twice daily. Following extraction, RNA underwent reverse transcription to cDNA, which served as the sequencing template. This table comes from immunoSEQ multiplex PCR, and its TCRdb copy is limited to in-frame clones, with some not included. The sample comprises over 150,000 clones, around 56% of which are singletons, and about 3% rests with the top ten. This clone was picked up a small number of times.

This clonotype was sampled from a human donor with alopecia areata. The V gene is TRBV7-9, the J gene TRBJ1-1; no clear D gene. Sequencing used CD4+ T cells sorted from blood, obtained at week 4, from a patient treated with tofacitinib. CDR3 bases: TGTGCCAGCAGCTTATTCGGAGAAACTGAAGCTTTCTTT. Translation: CASSLFGETEAFF.